A selection of T cell receptor beta chains follows, all from one sample in a study of CD8 T cells in ankylosing spondylitis. TCRdb re-called the 5' RACE reads with MiXCR, one entry per CDR3 protein. The table records about 220,000 distinct CDR3 sequences, more than 25% of them present only once. Sequencing was performed on blood, either unsorted or a sorted T cell fraction (not recorded which). These receptors were collected from a male donor with ankylosing spondylitis or in good health (not recorded which). Each CDR3 is given with its conserved first and last residue. Each record gives: J gene, V gene, D gene, clone size, CDR3 DNA, CDR3 protein. A D gene is named only where the DNA matches it firmly. Clone size is given for some rows only: seen once, a few or many times, or a class if the clone is expanded.

TRBJ2-1	TRBV7-2	-	many	TGTGCCAGCAGCTTCAGCAGGGAGAATGAGCAGTTCTTC	CASSFSRENEQFF
TRBJ2-3	TRBV4-1	-	many	TGCGCCAGCAGCCAAGATCCCAGGGCGGGAGATACGCAGTATTTT	CASSQDPRAGDTQYF
TRBJ2-7	TRBV20-1	TRBD1	few	TGCAGTGCTAGCCCGACAGGGAATCTAATCAGGGCCCCCTACGAGCAGTACTTC	CSASPTGNLIRAPYEQYF
TRBJ2-7	TRBV5-6	-	-	TGTGCCAGTCCCCCCGGACACCCTTCCCACGAGCAGTACTTC	CASPPGHPSHEQYF
TRBJ1-1	TRBV5-1	-	-	TGCGCCAGCAGCTTGGAGGTAACAGTGAACACTGAAGCTTTCTTT	CASSLEVTVNTEAFF
TRBJ2-2	TRBV20-1	TRBD2	-	TGCAGTGCTAGAGATCGGACTAGAGGTACCACCGGGGAGCTGTTTTTT	CSARDRTRGTTGELFF
TRBJ1-6	TRBV7-2	-	many	TGTGCCAGCAGCAGCGGACGGTCCTATAATTCACCCCTCCACTTT	CASSSGRSYNSPLHF
TRBJ1-3	TRBV20-1	TRBD1	many	TGCAGTGCCGAGCCAACAGGGGGCTCCGGAAACACCATATATTTT	CSAEPTGGSGNTIYF
TRBJ1-1	TRBV4-3	-	few	TGCGCCAGCAGCCAAGATCTCCAGGTTCCAGCTTTCTTT	CASSQDLQVPAFF
TRBJ2-7	TRBV18	TRBD1	many	TGTGCCAGCTCAACAGGGGGATCTAGCTCCTACGAGCAGTACTTC	CASSTGGSSSYEQYF
TRBJ1-1	TRBV20-1	-	few	TGCAGTGCCCTGGCCACAGGCAAGAACACTGAAGCTTTCTTT	CSALATGKNTEAFF
TRBJ2-6	TRBV6-5	TRBD1	-	TGTGCCAGCAGTTACGTGGGACAGGGTATATTGGGGGCCAACGTCCTGACTTTC	CASSYVGQGILGANVLTF
TRBJ2-3	TRBV4-3	-	many	TGCGCCAGCAGCCCCCTGGGTGGGGCCGGCACAGATACGCAGTATTTT	CASSPLGGAGTDTQYF
TRBJ2-3	TRBV6-5	-	-	TGTGCCAGCAGTTACGGGCGGAGTGTCGCGTCCACAGATACGCAGTATTTT	CASSYGRSVASTDTQYF
TRBJ1-4	TRBV20-1	TRBD1	many	TGCAGTGCTAAGAACAGGGGAGATGGCGAAAAACTGTTTTTT	CSAKNRGDGEKLFF
TRBJ2-1	TRBV3-1	TRBD2	few	TGTGCCACCTGCCAGGGACTAGCGGGATTCGGTGAGCAGTTCTTC	CATCQGLAGFGEQFF
TRBJ2-1	TRBV18	-	many	TGTGCCAGCTCACCTGGACGGGCAAGCTCCTACAATGAGCAGTTCTTC	CASSPGRASSYNEQFF
TRBJ2-7	TRBV6-1	-	-	TGTGCCAGCAGTCCCAGGGACACCTCCTACGAGCAGTACTTC	CASSPRDTSYEQYF
TRBJ1-4	TRBV25-1	-	-	TGTGCCAGCAGTGCCCCCGAGAAGGGAGCTAATGAAAAACTGTTTTTT	CASSAPEKGANEKLFF
TRBJ1-2	TRBV15	-	few	TGTGCCACCAGCAGAGAAAGGGCTGCGGCTTTAGGAGGCTACACCTTC	CATSRERAAALGGYTF
TRBJ2-6	TRBV6-1	-	few	TGTGCCAGCACCTCATTAGGCTCTGGGGCCAACGTCCTGACTTTC	CASTSLGSGANVLTF
TRBJ2-7	TRBV29-1	TRBD1	many	TGCAGCGTTGGGGGGGACAGGGTGGGGACCGAGCAGTACTTC	CSVGGDRVGTEQYF
TRBJ1-1	TRBV20-1	TRBD1	-	TGCAGTGCTAGAGATAGGTCAGGGGGCACTTACATGAACACTGAAGCTTTCTTT	CSARDRSGGTYMNTEAFF
TRBJ2-1	TRBV7-6	TRBD2	-	TGTGCCAGCAGTTCTGGACTAGCGGGAGTCAGCTATGAGCAGTTCTTC	CASSSGLAGVSYEQFF
TRBJ2-3	TRBV18	-	many	TGTGCCAGCTCACCGATACCATATAGCACAGATACGCAGTATTTT	CASSPIPYSTDTQYF
TRBJ1-1	TRBV29-1	-	many	TGCAGCGGATGGGCATGGAACACTGAAGCTTTCTTT	CSGWAWNTEAFF
TRBJ1-1	TRBV5-1	-	many	TGCGCCAGCAGCGCCCCCGGGGGGGCGATGAACACTGAAGCTTTCTTT	CASSAPGGAMNTEAFF
TRBJ2-1	TRBV4-3	TRBD2	many	TGCGCCAGCAGCCAAGGATCGGGAGGGCCCTCCTCCTACAATGAGCAGTTCTTC	CASSQGSGGPSSYNEQFF
TRBJ2-3	TRBV4-2	TRBD2	many	TGTGCCAGCAGCCGCCGCAGCGGGACTTATGGAGATACGCAGTATTTT	CASSRRSGTYGDTQYF
TRBJ2-7	TRBV5-1	-	once	TGCGCCAGCAGCCGCTCGGACATAACCTACGAGCAGTACTTC	CASSRSDITYEQYF
TRBJ2-5	TRBV25-1	-	-	TGTGCCAGCAGTGAATTACAGAAACAAGAGACCCAGTACTTC	CASSELQKQETQYF
TRBJ2-4	TRBV12-3/TRBV12-4	TRBD2	-	TGTGCCAGCAGTTTCCTTGGGACTAGCGCAAAAAACATTCAGTACTTC	CASSFLGTSAKNIQYF
TRBJ2-7	TRBV12-3/TRBV12-4	TRBD2	many	TGTGCCAGCAGTTTGGTACTAGCGGGATCTTACGAGCAGTACTTC	CASSLVLAGSYEQYF
TRBJ2-3	TRBV5-1	-	-	TGCGCCAGCAGCGGGCCTAGCACAGATACGCAGTATTTT	CASSGPSTDTQYF
TRBJ1-1	TRBV2	-	few	TGTGCCAGCAGAACCCAGGGGAGGAGGATGAACACTGAAGCTTTCTTT	CASRTQGRRMNTEAFF
TRBJ2-7	TRBV20-1	-	many	TGCAGTGGCTTTAGCTCCTACGAGCAGTACTTC	CSGFSSYEQYF
TRBJ2-5	TRBV29-1	-	medium-sized	TGCAGCGGTTCCTATGGGGGCCAAGAGACCCAGTACTTC	CSGSYGGQETQYF
TRBJ2-1	TRBV4-3	-	-	TGCGTTAGCAGCCAAGAGGTCACAGGGTACAATGAGCAGTTCTTC	CVSSQEVTGYNEQFF
TRBJ1-6	TRBV12-3/TRBV12-4	-	many	TGTGCCAGCAGTCCCCGGTCCTCCTATAATTCACCCCTCCACTTT	CASSPRSSYNSPLHF
TRBJ2-5	TRBV20-1	-	many	TGCAGTGCTATCCGCTCAACGGGAGAGGAGACCCAGTACTTC	CSAIRSTGEETQYF
TRBJ2-3	TRBV27	TRBD2	many	TGTGCCAGCAGTTCACGACTAGCGGGAGGGAGAGATACGCAGTATTTT	CASSSRLAGGRDTQYF
TRBJ1-3	TRBV10-3	-	many	TGTGCCATCAGTGGGGTCGAGTCTCTGTCTGGAAACACCATATATTTT	CAISGVESLSGNTIYF